The clone carrying this TCR beta chain was seen ten or more times. The target antigen is unknown. This entry belongs to a study of T cells in Graves' hyperthyroidism and ophthalmopathy. Findings and caveats of the study: Most clonotypes expanded in thyroid above 0.001 were likewise present in blood.

Amplification yielded TCR beta CDR3 regions, with RNA transcripts as the source. HTBI primers drove first-round RT-PCR of the TCR CDR3. TCRdb reprocessed the multiplex PCR reads via MiXCR and lists one record per CDR3 protein. The data hold approximately 520,000 distinct CDR3 sequences, with approximately 25% observed a single time. Each ophthalmopathy patient scored at least 3 on the Clinical Activity Score and at least 4 on NOSPECS grade, with duration under 3 months. CDR1 and CDR2 (germline): SQVTM, ANQGSEA. The CDR3 totals 16 residues. V lost 4 bases and J lost 0, with 15 bases in between. This rearrangement joins TRBV29-1 to TRBJ2-2; no clear D gene. Sequencing input: blood. The source is a woman in her thirties with Graves' ophthalmopathy. The CDR3 is CSVGHGTLANTGELFF. Written as DNA, the CDR3 is TGCAGCGTTGGCCACGGTACCCTCGCGAACACCGGGGAGCTGTTTTTT.